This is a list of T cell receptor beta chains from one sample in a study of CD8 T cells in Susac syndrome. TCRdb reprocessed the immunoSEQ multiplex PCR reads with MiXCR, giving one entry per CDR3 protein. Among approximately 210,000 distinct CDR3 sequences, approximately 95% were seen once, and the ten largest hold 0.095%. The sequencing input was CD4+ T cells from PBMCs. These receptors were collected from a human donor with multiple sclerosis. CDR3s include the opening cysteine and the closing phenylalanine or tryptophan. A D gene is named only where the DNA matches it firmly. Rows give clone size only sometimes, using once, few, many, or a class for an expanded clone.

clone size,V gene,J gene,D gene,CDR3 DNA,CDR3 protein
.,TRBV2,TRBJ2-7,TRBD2,TGTGCCAGCAGCAAACTAGCGGGAGGCTACGAGCAGTACTTC,CASSKLAGGYEQYF
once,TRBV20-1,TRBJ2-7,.,TGCAGTGCTAGGGGAAGGAGAACCTACGAGCAGTACTTC,CSARGRRTYEQYF
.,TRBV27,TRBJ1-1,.,TGTGCCAGCAGTCCCTTGGGAGGGAGGAACACTGAAGCTTTCTTT,CASSPLGGRNTEAFF
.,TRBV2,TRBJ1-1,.,TGTGCCAGCAGCCGACAGAGAAGTAACACTGAAGCTTTCTTT,CASSRQRSNTEAFF
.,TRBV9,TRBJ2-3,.,TGTGCCAGCAGCCCCAGAGTAACAGATACGCAGTATTTT,CASSPRVTDTQYF
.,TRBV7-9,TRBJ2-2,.,TGTGCCAGCAGTTTGGACAGCTCTACCGGGGAGCTGTTTTTT,CASSLDSSTGELFF
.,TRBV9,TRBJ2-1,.,TGTGCCAGCAGCGTCTTCCCGAGCTCCTACAATGAGCAGTTCTTC,CASSVFPSSYNEQFF
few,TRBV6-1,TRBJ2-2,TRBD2,TGTGCCAGCAGTGTAACTAGCGGGGCAGGGGAGCTGTTTTTT,CASSVTSGAGELFF
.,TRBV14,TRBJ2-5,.,TGTGCCAGCAGCCAACAGAACCGCCAAGAGACCCAGTACTTC,CASSQQNRQETQYF
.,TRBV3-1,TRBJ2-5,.,TGTGCCAGCCTTAGCGGACAAGAGACCCAGTACTTC,CASLSGQETQYF
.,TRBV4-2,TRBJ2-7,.,TGTGCCAGCAGCGACGGACAAAGCTCCTACGAGCAGTACTTC,CASSDGQSSYEQYF